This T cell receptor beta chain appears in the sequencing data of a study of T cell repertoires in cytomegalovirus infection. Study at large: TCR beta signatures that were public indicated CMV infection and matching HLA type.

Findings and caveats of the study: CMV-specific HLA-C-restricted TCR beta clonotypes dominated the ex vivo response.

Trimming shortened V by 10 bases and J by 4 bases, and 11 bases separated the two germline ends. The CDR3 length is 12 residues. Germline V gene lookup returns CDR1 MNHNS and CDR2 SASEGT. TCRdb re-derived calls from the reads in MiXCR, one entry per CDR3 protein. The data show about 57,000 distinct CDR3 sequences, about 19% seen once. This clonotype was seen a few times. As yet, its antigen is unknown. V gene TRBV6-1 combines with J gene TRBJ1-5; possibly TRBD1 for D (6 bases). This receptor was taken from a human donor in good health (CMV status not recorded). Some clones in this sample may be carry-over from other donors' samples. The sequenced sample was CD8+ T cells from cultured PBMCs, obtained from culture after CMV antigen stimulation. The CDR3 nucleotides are TGTGCCACAGGGACAAGAAATCAGCCCCAGCATTTT. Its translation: CATGTRNQPQHF.